This TCR beta chain was profiled in a study of blood T cell repertoires in COVID-19. Study context: In each case, the material was cDNA or gDNA derived from T cells, B-cell-depleted T cells, or PBMCs.

Using immunoSEQ multiplex PCR, the repertoire was profiled, and TCRdb retains in-frame clones only, with some absent. Here the sample spans about 380,000 clones, more than 85% being singletons. The V gene's germline CDR1 is SGHNT and CDR2 YYREEE (reference sequence). Trimming shortened V by 3 bases and J by 5 bases, and 5 bases separated the two germline ends. The CDR3 covers 11 residues. The chain recombines TRBV5-4 with TRBJ1-2, with no clear D. This TCR derives from a woman aged 25 to 45 who had recovered from COVID-19. The sample was PBMCs or T cells enriched from blood (not recorded which). CDR3 nucleotides: TGTGCCAGCAGCTCAGGATATGGCTACACCTTC. This codes for CASSSGYGYTF.